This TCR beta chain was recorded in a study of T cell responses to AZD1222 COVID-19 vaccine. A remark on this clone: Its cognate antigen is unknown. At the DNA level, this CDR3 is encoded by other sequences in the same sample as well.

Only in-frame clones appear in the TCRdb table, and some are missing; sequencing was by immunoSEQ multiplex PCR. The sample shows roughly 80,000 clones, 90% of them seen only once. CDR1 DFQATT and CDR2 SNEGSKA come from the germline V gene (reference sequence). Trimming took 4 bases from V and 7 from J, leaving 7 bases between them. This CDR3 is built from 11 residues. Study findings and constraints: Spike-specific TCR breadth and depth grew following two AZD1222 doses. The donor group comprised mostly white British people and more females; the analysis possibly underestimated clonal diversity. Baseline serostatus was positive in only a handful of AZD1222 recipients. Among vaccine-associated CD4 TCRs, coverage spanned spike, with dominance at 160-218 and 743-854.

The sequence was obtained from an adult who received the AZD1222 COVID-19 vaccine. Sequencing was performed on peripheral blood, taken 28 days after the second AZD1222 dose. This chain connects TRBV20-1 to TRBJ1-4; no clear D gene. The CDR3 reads CSAKGVEKLFF. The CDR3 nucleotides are TGCAGTGCTAAAGGTGTTGAAAAACTGTTTTTT.